These 27 T cell receptor beta chains came from one sample sequenced in a study of CD8+CD57+ T cells in acquired aplastic anemia. Profiles of TCR beta VDJ and CDR3 were generated from a genomic DNA template. TCRdb re-analysed the reads in MiXCR, keeping a single row per CDR3 protein. Altogether roughly 200,000 distinct CDR3 sequences are present, 50% to 65% being singletons, with the ten largest covering roughly 43%. The patients chosen for sequencing had shown expansion of CD8+CD57+ cells (detected by flow cytometry). Sequenced: sorted CD4+, CD8+, or CD8+CD57+ T cells (not recorded which) from PBMCs. The receptors stem from a human donor with aplastic anemia.

The V gene is TRBV5-1, the J gene TRBJ2-7; D is possibly TRBD1 (6 bases). Germline lookup yields CDR1 SGHRS and CDR2 YFSETQ. V was trimmed by 0 bases and J by 4 bases, leaving 14 bases between them. The CDR3 totals 15 residues. DNA for the CDR3: TGCGCCAGCAGCTTGGGCCCAGGGGTTCTGTACGAGCAGTACTTC. Amino acid sequence: CASSLGPGVLYEQYF.

In its sample, this clonotype was seen many times. The chain is built from TRBV25-1 and TRBJ1-2; D perhaps matches TRBD1 (6 bases). V lost 8 bases and J 1 base, leaving 17 bases between the germline ends. From germline, CDR1 is MGHDK and CDR2 SYGVNS. The CDR3 sequence is 15 residues long. This chain's CDR3 is CASRPGTNFNYGYTF. Written as DNA, the CDR3 is TGTGCCAGCCGTCCAGGGACAAATTTTAACTATGGCTACACCTTC.

The V gene is TRBV10-3, the J gene TRBJ1-1; 7 positions agree with TRBD1. V shed 2 bases, J shed 4 bases, and the junction held 4 bases outside the gene matches. The CDR3 loop spans 14 amino acids. The germline V gene encodes CDR1 ENHRY and CDR2 SYGVKD. The CDR3 reads CAISEEGASTEAFF. CDR3 nucleotide sequence: TGTGCCATCAGTGAGGAGGGGGCATCCACTGAAGCTTTCTTT.

The rearrangement joins TRBV5-1 to TRBJ2-7, with 13 bases that match TRBD2. Unmatched junction bases numbered 3, after V lost 0 bases and J lost 6 bases. Germline assignment: CDR1 SGHRS and CDR2 YFSETQ. The CDR3 is 15 amino acids. CDR3 in amino acids: CASSLELAGGPEQYF. The CDR3 nucleotides read TGCGCCAGCAGCTTGGAACTAGCGGGGGGGCCCGAGCAGTACTTC. Filled out from reference TRBV5-1 and TRBJ2-7, the complete variable domain reads KAGVTQTPRYLIKTRGQQVTLSCSPISGHRSVSWYQQTPGQGLQFLFEYFSETQRNKGNFPGRFSGRQFSNSRSEMNVSTLELGDSALYLCASSLELAGGPEQYFGPGTRLTVT.

A note on this clonotype: The final CDR3 position lacks the conserved phenylalanine or tryptophan, pointing to a likely read error. J is TRBJ1-6 and V is TRBV4-2; D perhaps matches TRBD1 (6 bases). The CDR3 is 16 amino acids. CDR1 and CDR2 from the germline V gene are LGHNA and YNFKEQ. CDR3 in amino acids: CANSQSRWGAGSPLHL. Here the CDR3 DNA reads TGTGCCAACAGCCAATCCCGGTGGGGGGCAGGTTCACCCCTCCACCTT.

The CDR3 region has the DNA TGCAGTGCCCTCCTGGGACGGGCTGAGACCCAGTACTTC. Its protein product is CSALLGRAETQYF. The chain links TRBV20-1 to TRBJ2-5; D might be TRBD1 or TRBD2, each matching 5 bases. Per the germline V gene, CDR1 is DFQATT and CDR2 is SNEGSKA (reference sequence). V lost 6 bases to trimming and J lost 5 bases, with 16 bases between them. The CDR3 runs to 13 residues.

The chain combines TRBV7-2 with TRBJ2-3, with a weak D call TRBD1 (6 bases). The V and J ends lost 6 bases and 1 base respectively, with 14 bases between them. The V gene's germline CDR1 is SGHTA and CDR2 FQGNSA. The CDR3 is 15 residues long. CDR3 DNA: TGTGCCAGCAGTCTCAGGGGTTTTCGCACAGATACGCAGTATTTT. It yields the protein CASSLRGFRTDTQYF.

The chain links TRBV19 to TRBJ2-2; D is uncertain. CDR3 length: 14 amino acids. Deletions cut 5 bases from V and 1 base from J, with 8 bases between. CDR1 LNHDA and CDR2 SQIVND come from the germline V gene (reference sequence). CDR3: CASSADLNTGELFF. The CDR3 DNA reads as TGTGCCAGTAGTGCGGATTTGAACACCGGGGAGCTGTTTTTT.

CDR3 sequence (DNA): TGTGCCAGCAGCTTGAGCGGGGGGACAACTTACAGCACAGATACGCAGTATTTT. Translation: CASSLSGGTTYSTDTQYF. The J gene is TRBJ2-3, the V gene TRBV7-2; 9 bases align to TRBD2. The length of the CDR3 is 18 residues. Germline V gives CDR1 SGHTA, CDR2 FQGNSA. J was trimmed by 0 bases and V by 3 bases; bases with no gene match: 10.

The gene calls are TRBV20-1 and TRBJ2-2, with 9 bases identical to TRBD2. V shed 4 bases, J shed 4 bases, and the junction held 1 base outside the gene matches. Germline V lookup: CDR1 DFQATT, CDR2 SNEGSKA (reference sequence). The CDR3 consists of 13 residues. The CDR3 nucleotides read TGCAGTGCTATAGCGGGAGTCACCGGGGAGCTGTTTTTT. Protein product: CSAIAGVTGELFF.

The CDR3 DNA is TGTGCCAGCAGCCGCGCCTTTGACAGGGCCCACACTGAAGCTTTCTTT. This encodes CASSRAFDRAHTEAFF. This chain uses TRBV7-8 with TRBJ1-1; 7 positions agree with TRBD1. V gave up 5 bases and J gave up 3 bases; unmatched junction bases: 12. The CDR3 is made up of 16 amino acids. Looked up from germline, CDR1 is SGHVS and CDR2 is FQNEAQ. Based on the CDR3 plus reference TRBV7-8 and TRBJ1-1, the full variable domain is GAGVSQSPRYKVAKRGQDVALRCDPISGHVSLFWYQQALGQGPEFLTYFQNEAQLDKSGLPSDRFFAERPEGSVSTLKIQRTQQEDSAVYLCASSRAFDRAHTEAFFGQGTRLTVV.

This clonotype was observed at least ten times. This rearrangement joins TRBV2 to TRBJ1-1, with 10 positions matching TRBD1. The germline V gene has CDR1 SNHLY and CDR2 FYNNEI. The length of the CDR3 is 16 residues. Trimming removed 6 bases from V and 5 bases from J; junction bases left unmatched: 12. The CDR3 here is CASRWDRGTLGTEAFF. CDR3 DNA sequence: TGTGCCAGCAGGTGGGACAGGGGTACATTGGGGACTGAAGCTTTCTTT.

This clonotype occurred a few times. The gene calls are TRBV5-1 and TRBJ2-7; possible D gene TRBD2, 6 bases. The V end was cut by 3 bases, the J end by 3 bases, with 13 bases between. The CDR3 runs to 14 residues. CDR1 is SGHRS and CDR2 is YFSETQ in the germline V gene. The CDR3 sequence: CASSSQGGNYEQYF. CDR3 coding DNA: TGCGCCAGCAGCTCGCAGGGCGGGAACTACGAGCAGTACTTC.

DNA of the CDR3: TGTGCCACCAGTGACTCTGGGCCTTCAGAGACCCAGTACTTC. This sequence encodes CATSDSGPSETQYF. The chain uses TRBV24-1 and TRBJ2-5; D gene ambiguous. The V end lost 4 bases, the J end lost 4 bases, and 12 bases lay between the germline ends. This CDR3 spans 14 amino acids. The germline gives CDR1 KGHDR, CDR2 SFDVKD.

The J gene is TRBJ1-2, the V gene TRBV7-9; no definite D call. This CDR3 is built from 15 residues. The V gene's germline CDR1 is SEHNR and CDR2 FQNEAQ (reference sequence). Trimming left V 4 bases short and J 4 bases short, with 16 bases between. In DNA form, the CDR3 reads TGTGCCAGCAGCTCCCAAAGCCTTTTGGGCTATGGCTACACCTTC. Its translation is CASSSQSLLGYGYTF.

This chain links TRBV7-6 with TRBJ2-7; D call uncertain. The CDR3 has 16 residues. Germline V gene lookup returns CDR1 SGHVS and CDR2 FNYEAQ. Trimming shortened V by 5 bases and J by 7 bases, and 24 bases separated the two germline ends. CDR3 nucleotide sequence: TGTGCCAGCAGCCCCGTGTCCCGTGGACCGATTAGGGAGCAGTACTTC. Residues: CASSPVSRGPIREQYF.

This clonotype came up once. A much larger clone lies one base from this, so it may be a read error. DNA for the CDR3: TGTGCCACCAGTTACTCGTTTGGTAACACCATATATTTT. It translates to CATSYSFGNTIYF. The chain carries TRBV6-5 and TRBJ1-3, with no clear D. This CDR3 comprises 13 residues. From germline, CDR1 is MNHEY and CDR2 SVGAGI.

Here the CDR3 reads CASSPRTGKENTEAFF. The CDR3 DNA reads TGTGCCAGCTCACCTCGGACAGGGAAAGAAAACACTGAAGCTTTCTTT. The V call is TRBV24-1, the J call TRBJ1-1, with 8 bases matching TRBD1. The CDR3 sequence is 16 residues long. The germline V gene has CDR1 KGHDR and CDR2 SFDVKD. With 11 bases clipped from V and 2 bases from J, the junction kept 15 bases outside the gene matches.

This clonotype was observed at least ten times. This chain joins TRBV7-6 and TRBJ2-1; 9 bases match TRBD1. V gave up 5 bases and J gave up 7 bases; unmatched junction bases: 9. In germline, CDR1 is SGHVS, CDR2 FNYEAQ. CDR3 length equals 15 residues. Here the CDR3 reads CASSIRDREGNEQFF. In DNA, the CDR3 is TGTGCCAGCAGCATCCGGGACAGGGAGGGTAATGAGCAGTTCTTC. The complete variable domain, with remaining parts taken from reference TRBV7-6 and TRBJ2-1, reads GAGVSQSPRYKVTKRGQDVALRCDPISGHVSLYWYRQALGQGPEFLTYFNYEAQQDKSGLPNDRFSAERPEGSISTLTIQRTEQRDSAMYRCASSIRDREGNEQFFGPGTRLTVL.

This chain joins TRBV7-9 and TRBJ1-2; a weak D match, TRBD1 (6 bases). V gave up 4 bases and J gave up 1 base, with 10 bases separating them. The CDR3 has 14 residues. The germline V gene has CDR1 SEHNR and CDR2 FQNEAQ (reference sequence). CDR3 protein: CASSSTGINYGYTF. DNA of the CDR3: TGTGCCAGCAGCTCCACAGGGATTAACTATGGCTACACCTTC.

This clonotype was seen at least ten times. This rearrangement joins TRBV4-1 to TRBJ2-1; D call uncertain. Germline V gives CDR1 MGHRA, CDR2 YSYEKL. The CDR3 contains 13 residues. The ends were cut back, 1 base at V and 8 bases at J, with 9 bases in the middle. The CDR3 DNA is TGCGCCAGCAGCCAAGTGGCAGGCCATGAGCAGTTCTTC. The encoded protein is CASSQVAGHEQFF.

The chain combines TRBV7-3 with TRBJ2-3; a possible D gene is TRBD2 (6 bases). Deletions cut 5 bases from V and 3 bases from J, with 9 bases between. The CDR3 sequence is 13 residues long. The germline gives CDR1 SGHTA, CDR2 FQGTGA. CDR3 nucleotides: TGTGCCAGCAGCCCCCGGGGGACAGATACGCAGTATTTT. Its protein product is CASSPRGTDTQYF.

The chain couples TRBV7-3 to TRBJ2-3; maybe TRBD1 (7 bases). The CDR3 has 15 amino acids. Trimming removed 5 bases from V and 5 bases from J, with 17 bases in between. Germline V gene lookup returns CDR1 SGHTA and CDR2 FQGTGA. CDR3: CASSASGGSGDTQYF. CDR3 coding DNA: TGTGCCAGCAGCGCCTCAGGGGGGAGCGGAGATACGCAGTATTTT.

This clonotype appeared a single time. The rearrangement joins TRBV7-2 to TRBJ2-2; the match to TRBD1 covers 7 bases. In germline, CDR1 is SGHTA, CDR2 FQGNSA. J lost 6 bases, V lost 7 bases, and 2 bases had no gene match. The CDR3 has 12 amino acids. In DNA, the CDR3 is TGTGCCAGCACCGACAGGGCCGGGGAGCTGTTTTTT. Its translation is CASTDRAGELFF. Full variable domain (missing parts from reference TRBV7-2 and TRBJ2-2): GAGVSQSPSNKVTEKGKDVELRCDPISGHTALYWYRQSLGQGLEFLIYFQGNSAPDKSGLPSDRFSAERTGGSVSTLTIQRTQQEDSAVYLCASTDRAGELFFGEGSRLTVL.

The chain carries TRBV12-3 or TRBV12-4 and TRBJ2-1; 7 positions agree with TRBD1. V lost 3 bases, J lost 8 bases, and 13 bases stayed unmatched. This CDR3 spans 16 amino acids. The chain's CDR3 is CASSFMQGEMVDEQFF. The CDR3 nucleotides are TGTGCCAGCAGTTTCATGCAGGGGGAAATGGTCGATGAGCAGTTCTTC.

This clonotype was counted ten times or more. The chain joins TRBV5-5 to TRBJ2-7, with no clear D. With 1 base removed from V and 5 bases from J, the gap between germline ends came to 10 bases. Per the germline V gene, CDR1 is SGHKS and CDR2 is YYEKEE (reference sequence). This CDR3 contains 13 residues. The CDR3 DNA is TGTGCCAGCAGCTTGCTGGGGTATCACGAGCAGTACTTC. It yields the protein CASSLLGYHEQYF.

In this sample, this clonotype turned up many times. The chain recombines TRBV4-1 with TRBJ1-5, with D perhaps TRBD1 (5 bases). In germline, CDR1 is MGHRA, CDR2 YSYEKL. Trimming took off 0 bases at V and 2 bases at J, with 17 bases between the two ends. The CDR3 covers 18 residues. CDR3: CASSQDFRAVFGNQPQHF. CDR3 bases: TGCGCCAGCAGCCAAGATTTCAGGGCCGTTTTCGGCAATCAGCCCCAGCATTTT.